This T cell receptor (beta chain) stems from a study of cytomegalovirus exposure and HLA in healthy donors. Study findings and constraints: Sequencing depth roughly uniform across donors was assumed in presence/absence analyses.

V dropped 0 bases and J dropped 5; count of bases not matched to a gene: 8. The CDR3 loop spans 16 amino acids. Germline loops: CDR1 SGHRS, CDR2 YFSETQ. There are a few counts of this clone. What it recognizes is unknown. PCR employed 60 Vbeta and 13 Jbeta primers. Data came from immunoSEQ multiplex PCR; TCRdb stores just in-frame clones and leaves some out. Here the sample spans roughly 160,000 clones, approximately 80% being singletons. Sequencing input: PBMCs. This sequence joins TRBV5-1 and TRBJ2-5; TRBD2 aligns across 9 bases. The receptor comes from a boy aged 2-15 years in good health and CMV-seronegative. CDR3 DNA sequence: TGCGCCAGCAGCTTGGATCCAGCGGGGGGATTGGAGACCCAGTACTTC. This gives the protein CASSLDPAGGLETQYF.